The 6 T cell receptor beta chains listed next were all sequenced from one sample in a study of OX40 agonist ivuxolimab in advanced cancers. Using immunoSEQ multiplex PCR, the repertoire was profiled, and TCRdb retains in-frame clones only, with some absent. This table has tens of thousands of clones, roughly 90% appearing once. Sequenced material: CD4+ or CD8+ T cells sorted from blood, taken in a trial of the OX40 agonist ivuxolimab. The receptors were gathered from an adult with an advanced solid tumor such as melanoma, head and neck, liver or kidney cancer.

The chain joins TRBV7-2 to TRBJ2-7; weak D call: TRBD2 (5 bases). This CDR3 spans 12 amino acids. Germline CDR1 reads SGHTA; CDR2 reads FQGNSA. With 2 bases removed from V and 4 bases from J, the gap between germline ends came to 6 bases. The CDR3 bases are TGTGCCAGCAGCTTATGGAGGTACGAGCAGTACTTC. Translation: CASSLWRYEQYF.

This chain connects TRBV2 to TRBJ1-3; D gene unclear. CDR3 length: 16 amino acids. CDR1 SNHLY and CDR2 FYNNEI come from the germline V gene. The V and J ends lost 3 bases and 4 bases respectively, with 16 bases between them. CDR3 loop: CASSEQGLVLGNTIYF. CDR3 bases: TGTGCCAGCAGTGAGCAAGGGCTGGTCCTCGGAAACACCATATATTTT. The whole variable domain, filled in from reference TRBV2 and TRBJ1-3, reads EPEVTQTPSHQVTQMGQEVILRCVPISNHLYFYWYRQILGQKVEFLVSFYNNEISEKSEIFDDQFSVERPDGSNFTLKIRSTKLEDSAMYFCASSEQGLVLGNTIYFGEGSWLTVV.

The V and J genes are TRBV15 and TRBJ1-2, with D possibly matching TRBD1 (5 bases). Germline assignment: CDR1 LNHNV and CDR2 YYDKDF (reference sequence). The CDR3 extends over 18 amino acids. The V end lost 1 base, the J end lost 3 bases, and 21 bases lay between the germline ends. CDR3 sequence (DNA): TGTGCCACCAGCAGAGTAGAGGTGCAGGGAAGGTGGGACTATGGCTACACCTTC. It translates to CATSRVEVQGRWDYGYTF.

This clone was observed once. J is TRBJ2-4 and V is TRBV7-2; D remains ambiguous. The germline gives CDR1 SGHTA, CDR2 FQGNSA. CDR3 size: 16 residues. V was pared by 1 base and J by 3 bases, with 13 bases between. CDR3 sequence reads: CASSLVPGSHKNIQYF. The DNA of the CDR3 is TGTGCCAGCAGCTTAGTCCCGGGCAGTCACAAAAACATTCAGTACTTC.

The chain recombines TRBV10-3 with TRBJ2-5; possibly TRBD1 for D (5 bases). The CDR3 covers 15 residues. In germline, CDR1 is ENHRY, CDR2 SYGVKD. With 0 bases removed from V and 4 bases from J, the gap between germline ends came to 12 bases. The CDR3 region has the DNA TGTGCCATCAGTGAGTCCCAGGGATCTGGAGAGACCCAGTACTTC. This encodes CAISESQGSGETQYF.

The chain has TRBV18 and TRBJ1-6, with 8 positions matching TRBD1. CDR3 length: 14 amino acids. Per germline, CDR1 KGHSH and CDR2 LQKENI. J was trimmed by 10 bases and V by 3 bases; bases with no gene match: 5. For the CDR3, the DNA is TGTGCCAGCTCACCGACAGGGGAGCGCTCACCCCTCCACTTT. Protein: CASSPTGERSPLHF.